The next 19 T cell receptor beta chains were all read from a single sample in a study of shared clonotypes between healthy human individuals. Profiling relied on immunoSEQ multiplex PCR, and the TCRdb table lists in-frame clones only, not all of them. The sample records some 1,100,000 clones, 75% to 85% being singletons. The source material was memory CD4+ T cells from PBMCs. Subset denoted: CD45RA-negative fraction. These receptors came from a man aged 18 to 35 in good health. Some clones in this sample may be carry-over from other donors' samples.

The chain employs TRBV7-6 and TRBJ2-7, with D unclear. In germline, CDR1 is SGHVS, CDR2 FNYEAQ. The ends were cut back, 2 bases at V and 0 bases at J, with 5 bases in the middle. CDR3 size: 13 residues. CDR3 DNA: TGTGCCAGCAGCTTATCCAGCTCCTACGAGCAGTACTTC. Its translation is CASSLSSSYEQYF.

This clone was counted a single time. The J gene is TRBJ1-1, the V gene TRBV28; D is ambiguous. Per germline, CDR1 MDHEN and CDR2 SYDVKM. The V end was cut by 0 bases, the J end by 4 bases, with 15 bases between. The CDR3 sequence is 16 residues long. Written as DNA, the CDR3 is TGTGCCAGCAGTTTATGGCAGGCCTCATCTGGCACTGAAGCTTTCTTT. Protein sequence: CASSLWQASSGTEAFF. The full variable domain, completed using reference TRBV28 and TRBJ1-1, is DVKVTQSSRYLVKRTGEKVFLECVQDMDHENMFWYRQDPGLGLRLIYFSYDVKMKEKGDIPEGYSVSREKKERFSLILESASTNQTSMYLCASSLWQASSGTEAFFGQGTRLTVV.

In the case of this clone: One end of the junction varies from germline; a read error may be responsible. The CDR3 here is CASSLAGAGPEQYF. The CDR3 DNA sequence: TGTGCCAGCAGCCTAGCGGGAGCGGGGCCCGAGCAGTACTTC. This chain joins TRBV7-9 and TRBJ2-7, with 10 bases fitting TRBD2. Germline assignment: CDR1 SEHNR and CDR2 FQNEAQ (reference sequence). This CDR3 comprises 14 residues. Full variable domain (remainder filled in from reference TRBV7-9 and TRBJ2-7): DTGVSQNPRHKITKRGQNVTFRCDPISEHNRLYWYRQTLGQGPEFLTYFQNEAQLEKSRLLSDRFSAERPKGSFSTLEIQRTEQGDSAMYLCASSLAGAGPEQYFGPGTRLTVT.

The rearrangement uses TRBV18 and TRBJ2-7, with D perhaps matching TRBD1 (6 bases). Germline V CDR1 and CDR2: KGHSH, LQKENI. This CDR3 is built from 13 residues. Trimming cost V 2 bases and J 7 bases, with 12 bases left between them. This chain's CDR3 is CASSPLGAREQYF. The CDR3 DNA sequence: TGTGCCAGCTCACCATTGGGGGCAAGGGAGCAGTACTTC.

Concerning this clone itself: Additional DNA sequences in this sample encode the identical CDR3. The chain is built from TRBV20-1 and TRBJ2-7, with D tentatively TRBD1 (6 bases). CDR1 is DFQATT, CDR2 SNEGSKA, per germline (reference sequence). The CDR3 length is 11 residues. The V gene lost 5 bases and the J gene lost 4 bases, with 9 bases spanning the gap. The CDR3 nucleotides are TGCAGTGCTCCAACAGGGTACGAGCAGTACTTC. Its translation: CSAPTGYEQYF.

In the case of this clone: This is likely a read error, given that the CDR3 carries no conserved phenylalanine or tryptophan at its end. The DNA is omitted, as the CDR3 cannot be located on it reliably, and the CDR3 follows TCRdb's listing. The CDR3 loop reads CASYRSGTR. The V gene is TRBV4-1, the J gene TRBJ2-4; the DNA was not used to check the table's D call, TRBD2. Germline V CDR1 and CDR2: MGHRA, YSYEKL. The CDR3 length equals 9 residues, ends included.

The chain uses TRBV5-1 and TRBJ2-1; D is possibly TRBD2 (5 bases). V lost 1 base and J lost 8, with 13 bases in between. The CDR3 is 14 residues long. Germline-derived CDR1 and CDR2 are SGHRS and YFSETQ. CDR3 protein: CASSLWGTRDEQFF. The CDR3 coding sequence is TGCGCCAGCAGCTTGTGGGGTACGCGGGATGAGCAGTTCTTC.

This clone was observed a single time. The J gene is TRBJ2-7, the V gene TRBV6-1; maybe TRBD1 (6 bases). Looked up from germline, CDR1 is MNHNS and CDR2 is SASEGT. This CDR3 spans 13 amino acids. Trimming took off 7 bases at V and 2 bases at J, with 12 bases between the two ends. The CDR3 is CASTRAGAYEQYF. The CDR3 DNA reads as TGTGCCAGCACGAGGGCAGGGGCCTACGAGCAGTACTTC.

The chain employs TRBV19 and TRBJ1-1; D not certain. The CDR3 is 12 residues long. The germline CDR1 and CDR2 sequences are LNHDA and SQIVND (reference sequence). Trimming shortened V by 6 bases and J by 0 bases, and 5 bases separated the two germline ends. CDR3 bases: TGTGCCAGTAGCCGTTTGAACACTGAAGCTTTCTTT. Translated, it gives CASSRLNTEAFF.

This clone was found a few times. The chain couples TRBV18 to TRBJ1-5, with unresolved D. The V and J ends lost 2 bases and 5 bases respectively, with 7 bases between them. The CDR3 loop spans 13 amino acids. Per germline, CDR1 KGHSH and CDR2 LQKENI. In DNA form, the CDR3 reads TGTGCCAGCTCACCATACGTGGATCAGCCCCAGCATTTT. It specifies CASSPYVDQPQHF.

The J gene is TRBJ1-1, the V gene TRBV5-1; no clear D gene. Between the trimmed V and J ends, which lost 4 bases and 5 bases, there was a span of 15 bases. This CDR3 is built from 14 residues. Germline V gives CDR1 SGHRS, CDR2 YFSETQ. The CDR3 sequence is CASSVGSIQTEAFF. CDR3 coding DNA: TGCGCCAGCAGCGTTGGGTCAATACAGACTGAAGCTTTCTTT.

A few counts support this clone. V is TRBV27 and J is TRBJ1-5, with D maybe TRBD1 (5 bases). Trimming cost V 2 bases and J 6 bases, with 17 bases left between them. The CDR3 covers 16 residues. Germline CDR1 MNHEY, CDR2 SMNVEV (reference sequence). The CDR3: CASSLRGAGGGQPQHF. The CDR3 bases are TGTGCCAGCAGTTTAAGAGGGGCAGGCGGAGGTCAGCCCCAGCATTTT.

This clone was seen at least ten times. The chain is built from TRBV5-1 and TRBJ2-1, with TRBD2 identical over 12 bases. This CDR3 comprises 18 residues. Losses at the gene ends were 0 bases for V and 2 bases for J; bases not matched to a gene: 6. Looked up from germline, CDR1 is SGHRS and CDR2 is YFSETQ. The CDR3 nucleotides are TGCGCCAGCAGCTTGGGGACTAGCGGGATAAGGACCTACAATGAGCAGTTCTTC. Protein sequence: CASSLGTSGIRTYNEQFF.

The CDR3 bases are TGTGCCAGCAGCTTCCCAGCTGGGACGGATTACAATGAGCAGTTCTTC. Encoded protein: CASSFPAGTDYNEQFF. The chain uses TRBV5-4 and TRBJ2-1; D might be TRBD1 or TRBD2, each matching 5 bases. Looked up from germline, CDR1 is SGHNT and CDR2 is YYREEE (reference sequence). The ends were cut back, 2 bases at V and 4 bases at J, with 16 bases in the middle. The CDR3 sequence is 16 residues long. The variable domain in full, completed from reference TRBV5-4 and TRBJ2-1, reads ETGVTQSPTHLIKTRGQQVTLRCSSQSGHNTVSWYQQALGQGPQFIFQYYREEENGRGNFPPRFSGLQFPNYSSELNVNALELDDSALYLCASSFPAGTDYNEQFFGPGTRLTVL.

This clone was observed at least ten times. The chain couples TRBV6-1 to TRBJ2-7; the D is unclear. Trimming removed 7 bases at V and 4 bases at J, with 14 bases between. Germline-derived CDR1 and CDR2 are MNHNS and SASEGT. CDR3 size: 13 residues. DNA for the CDR3: TGTGCCAGCATCTCCCAGGCTGGGTACGAGCAGTACTTC. This translates into CASISQAGYEQYF.

The rearrangement uses TRBV11-2 and TRBJ2-5; D call uncertain. Germline lookup yields CDR1 SGHAT and CDR2 FQNNGV. This CDR3 has 13 amino acids. Trimming took off 5 bases at V and 2 bases at J, with 9 bases between the two ends. CDR3 nucleotides: TGTGCCAGCAGCCTACTCGTTCAAGAGACCCAGTACTTC. It translates to CASSLLVQETQYF. Full variable domain (rest looked up from reference TRBV11-2 and TRBJ2-5): EAGVAQSPRYKIIEKRQSVAFWCNPISGHATLYWYQQILGQGPKLLIQFQNNGVVDDSQLPKDRFSAERLKGVDSTLKIQPAKLEDSAVYLCASSLLVQETQYFGPGTRLLVL.

This rearrangement joins TRBV2 to TRBJ1-6; 9 positions match TRBD1. Germline V CDR1 and CDR2: SNHLY, FYNNEI. CDR3 length equals 15 residues. After removal of 0 bases from V and 10 bases from J, the junction contained 4 bases not matched to a gene. The CDR3 nucleotides read TGTGCCAGCAGTGAAGCGGACAGGGGACCCTCACCCCTCCACTTT. The encoded protein is CASSEADRGPSPLHF.

J is TRBJ1-4 and V is TRBV2, with D unresolved. The CDR3 is 15 residues long. V lost 10 bases to trimming and J lost 8 bases, with 23 bases between them. The germline gives CDR1 SNHLY, CDR2 FYNNEI. The CDR3 loop is CATADGSRYREKLFF. The CDR3 DNA is TGTGCCACCGCCGACGGGTCCCGGTATAGGGAAAAACTGTTTTTT. Combining the CDR3 with reference TRBV2 and TRBJ1-4 gives the whole variable domain EPEVTQTPSHQVTQMGQEVILRCVPISNHLYFYWYRQILGQKVEFLVSFYNNEISEKSEIFDDQFSVERPDGSNFTLKIRSTKLEDSAMYFCATADGSRYREKLFFGSGTQLSVL.

J is TRBJ2-7 and V is TRBV5-4; D is possibly TRBD2 (6 bases). Trimming shortened V by 0 bases and J by 7 bases, and 11 bases separated the two germline ends. The CDR3 has 13 amino acids. CDR1 SGHNT and CDR2 YYREEE come from the germline V gene (reference sequence). CDR3 coding DNA: TGTGCCAGCAGCTTGGGCAGGGACTGGGAGCAGTACTTC. It translates to CASSLGRDWEQYF.